This T cell receptor (beta chain) was documented in a study of a mutant IDH1 vaccine in newly diagnosed glioma. As for the study in general: The start of vaccination came 4-6 weeks after radiotherapy alone, or with temozolomide cycles. There were approximately 60% males and around 38% females among treated patients, whose mean age was 40.4 years. Every participant had undergone radiotherapy, temozolomide, or both before, and most underwent both. Study observations and caveats: Patients mounted vaccine-induced immune responses in just over 90% of cases.

CDR1 and CDR2 from the germline V gene are SGHKS and YYEKEE (reference sequence). Germline trimming cut 0 bases from V and 0 bases from J; bases unmatched to any gene: 6. There are 17 residues in the CDR3. Produced via immunoSEQ multiplex PCR; TCRdb's table is partial and in-frame only. The table lists tens of thousands of clones, about 85% of them singletons. As concerns this clone: Antigen specificity is unknown.

The time point here: week 23, last vaccination. The vaccine gave 300 ug of a 20-mer mutant IDH1 peptide subcutaneously per dose. This clonotype was sampled from a woman aged 45 to 65 with glioma. The input for sequencing was PBMCs, taken from a glioma patient whose treatment included an IDH1 peptide vaccine. The genes are TRBV5-5 and TRBJ1-5, with 7 bases that match TRBD1. The CDR3 here is CASSLEATGYSNQPQHF. DNA of the CDR3: TGTGCCAGCAGCTTGGAGGCGACAGGGTATAGCAATCAGCCCCAGCATTTT.